The source of this T cell receptor (beta chain) is a study of regulatory T cells in long-lasting Graves disease. Time point denoted: newly diagnosed GD, antithyroid drugs for less than 3 months. Scientists built the TCR library using RNA that was extracted from PBMCs. Germline V gives CDR1 MGHRA, CDR2 YSYEKL. This CDR3 is built from 13 residues. Trimming took off 4 bases at V and 6 bases at J, with 9 bases between the two ends. The authors built TCR beta libraries using iRepertoire HTBI primers and Arm-PCR of CDR3 regions. TCRdb ran MiXCR on the multiplex PCR reads and lists one entry per CDR3 protein. The sample contains 400,000 to 550,000 distinct CDR3 sequences, approximately 15% of which appear only once. The same data also contributed to another study, on T cells in Graves' hyperthyroidism and ophthalmopathy.

Sequences were derived from peripheral blood mononuclear cells (PBMCs), sampled at new diagnosis, from a patient treated with antithyroid drugs. This rearrangement joins TRBV4-1 to TRBJ1-4; no firm D call. The sequence came from a woman between 25 and 40 years old with Graves disease. CDR3 protein: CASSPRVDEKLFF. CDR3 DNA: TGCGCCAGCAGCCCGAGGGTAGATGAAAAACTGTTTTTT.